The 6 T cell receptor beta chains below come from one sample, sequenced in a study of cytomegalovirus exposure and HLA in healthy donors. In the PCR, 60 Vbeta and 13 Jbeta primers were used. Clones were read by immunoSEQ multiplex PCR, and TCRdb kept only the in-frame ones, dropping some. Found here are 150,000 to 200,000 clones, 75% of them singletons; the top ten hold roughly 10%. Sequencing was performed on PBMCs. These receptors were taken from a man aged 18 to 29 in good health and CMV-seropositive.

The CDR3 region is CASSQLLAGLKNTGELFF. The DNA for the CDR3 is TGCGCCAGCAGCCAATTACTAGCGGGCCTAAAAAACACCGGGGAGCTGTTTTTT. The chain recombines TRBV4-1 with TRBJ2-2; TRBD2 matches 9 bases. Per germline, CDR1 MGHRA and CDR2 YSYEKL. CDR3 length: 18 residues. V lost 2 bases to trimming and J lost 2 bases; unmatched junction nucleotides: 9.

V usage is TRBV5-4 and J usage is TRBJ2-1, with 16 bases fitting TRBD2. Germline assignment: CDR1 SGHNT and CDR2 YYREEE (reference sequence). The CDR3 runs to 17 residues. The V gene end was trimmed by 4 bases and the J gene end by 2 bases; junction bases not matched to a gene: 3. CDR3 residues: CASSAGLAGGPYNEQFF. Here the CDR3 DNA reads TGTGCCAGCAGCGCGGGACTAGCGGGAGGGCCCTACAATGAGCAGTTCTTC.

The chain carries TRBV7-9 and TRBJ1-1; 9 nucleotides align to TRBD1. After removal of 5 bases from V and 5 bases from J, the junction contained 12 bases not matched to a gene. Germline assignment: CDR1 SEHNR and CDR2 FQNEAQ (reference sequence). The CDR3 contains 16 residues. The DNA for the CDR3 is TGTGCCAGCAGCACCCTGTTGGACAGGGGAAATACTGAAGCTTTCTTT. It specifies CASSTLLDRGNTEAFF.

The chain has TRBV27 and TRBJ1-2; 7 nucleotides agree with TRBD1. The V and J ends lost 2 bases and 6 bases, in that order; junction bases with no gene match: 9. CDR1 is MNHEY and CDR2 is SMNVEV in the germline V gene (reference sequence). The CDR3 loop spans 15 amino acids. In DNA form, the CDR3 reads TGTGCCAGCAGTTTAGCCGAGGGGGCACTGGATGGCTACACCTTC. As protein: CASSLAEGALDGYTF.

This clone was observed a single time. V is TRBV5-1 and J is TRBJ2-7, with TRBD2 matching over 10 bases. The CDR3 spans 15 residues. With 4 bases clipped from V and 0 bases from J, the junction kept 4 bases outside the gene matches. CDR1 is SGHRS, CDR2 YFSETQ, per germline. The CDR3 loop is CASSTGLAASYEQYF. The CDR3 coding sequence is TGCGCCAGCAGCACCGGACTAGCGGCCTCCTACGAGCAGTACTTC.

The J gene is TRBJ1-1, the V gene TRBV30, with D perhaps matching TRBD1 (5 bases). V was clipped by 2 bases and J by 6 bases, with 19 bases between them. This CDR3 comprises 15 residues. Per germline, CDR1 GTSNPN and CDR2 SVGIG (reference sequence). The chain's CDR3 is CAWSLYSGRAAEAFF. DNA for the CDR3: TGTGCCTGGAGTTTATACTCAGGGAGGGCCGCTGAAGCTTTCTTT.